This TCR beta chain was observed in a study of cytomegalovirus exposure and HLA in healthy donors. On the study more broadly: Clustering assigned about 76% of the 350 to 400 genotyped donors to the Caucasian-associated ancestry cluster. The study, taken as a whole, reports: Prior analysis indicated that the majority of TCR beta V segments exhibited productivity approximately 87% or approximately 30% of the time.

The PCR had 60 Vbeta and 13 Jbeta primers. The table came from immunoSEQ multiplex PCR; TCRdb's copy has only in-frame clones and leaves some out. The table shows about 110,000 clones, with around 83% occurring only once. The germline V gene encodes CDR1 SEHNR and CDR2 FQNEAQ (reference sequence). Trimming pared 5 bases from V and 2 bases from J, leaving 10 bases between. CDR3 size: 13 residues. Regarding this clone: Its target is unknown.

The TCR sequence derives from a woman aged 55-70 years in good health and CMV-seropositive. The chain links TRBV7-9 to TRBJ2-7, with unresolved D. The sequencing sample was made of PBMCs. The CDR3 loop reads CASSTGPPYEQYF. The CDR3 DNA reads TGTGCCAGCAGCACGGGTCCCCCCTACGAGCAGTACTTC.